These T cell receptor beta chains were read from a single sample in a study of blood T cell repertoires in COVID-19. Clones were sequenced by immunoSEQ multiplex PCR, and TCRdb holds only the in-frame ones, with some missing. Counted here are under 250,000 clones, roughly 78% occurring once; the ten biggest clones make up about 12%. The specimen sequenced was peripheral blood. The receptors stem from a middle-aged woman with acute or convalescent COVID-19. Each CDR3 is given with its conserved first and last residue. A D gene is named only where the DNA matches it firmly. Clone size, where shown, is once, few, many, or a class for clones that have expanded.

clone size: few; D gene: -; V gene: TRBV29-1; J gene: TRBJ2-7; CDR3 DNA: TGCAGCGTGACCGGGACACGATACGAGCAGTACTTC; CDR3 protein: CSVTGTRYEQYF
clone size: -; D gene: -; V gene: TRBV2; J gene: TRBJ1-5; CDR3 DNA: TGTGCCAGCAGTGATCAGGGTAAGATTCAGCCCCAGCATTTT; CDR3 protein: CASSDQGKIQPQHF
clone size: -; D gene: -; V gene: TRBV12-5; J gene: TRBJ1-2; CDR3 DNA: TGTGCTAGTAGCATCGGGGGCTACACCTTC; CDR3 protein: CASSIGGYTF
clone size: -; D gene: TRBD2; V gene: TRBV7-2; J gene: TRBJ2-3; CDR3 DNA: TGTGCCAGCAGCTTTTTAGCGGGAGGTTCAAAAGATACGCAGTATTTT; CDR3 protein: CASSFLAGGSKDTQYF
clone size: -; D gene: TRBD2; V gene: TRBV3-1/TRBV3-2; J gene: TRBJ2-3; CDR3 DNA: TGTGCCAGCAGCCATCGACGGGGGGGCCCAGATACGCAGTATTTT; CDR3 protein: CASSHRRGGPDTQYF
clone size: -; D gene: -; V gene: TRBV11-2; J gene: TRBJ2-1; CDR3 DNA: TGTGCCAGCAGCTCGATCAGGGGTCAAAAAACCTACAATGAGCAGTTCTTC; CDR3 protein: CASSSIRGQKTYNEQFF
clone size: once; D gene: TRBD1; V gene: TRBV2; J gene: TRBJ1-2; CDR3 DNA: TGTGCCAGCAGTGGGGTGGTGTCGGGACAGGGAATTTTCACTAACTATGGCTACACCTTC; CDR3 protein: CASSGVVSGQGIFTNYGYTF
clone size: -; D gene: -; V gene: TRBV10-2; J gene: TRBJ1-2; CDR3 DNA: TGCGCCAGCAGCGATTTTAGCAGGGATGGCTACACCTTC; CDR3 protein: CASSDFSRDGYTF
clone size: many; D gene: TRBD1; V gene: TRBV6-6; J gene: TRBJ1-1; CDR3 DNA: TGTGCCAGCAATCCGACAGGGGAGAACACTGAAGCTTTCTTT; CDR3 protein: CASNPTGENTEAFF
clone size: -; D gene: TRBD1; V gene: TRBV5-1; J gene: TRBJ2-2; CDR3 DNA: TGCGCCAGCAGCTTGGGGGACAGGGGCACCGGGGAGCTGTTTTTT; CDR3 protein: CASSLGDRGTGELFF
clone size: -; D gene: TRBD1; V gene: TRBV2; J gene: TRBJ2-7; CDR3 DNA: TGTGCCAGCAGAGCGGACAGGTTCTCCTACGAGCAGTACTTC; CDR3 protein: CASRADRFSYEQYF
clone size: -; D gene: -; V gene: TRBV30; J gene: TRBJ2-7; CDR3 DNA: TGTGCCCTTGGGGGCGGTCAAACAGGAAGCTCCTACGAGCAGTACTTC; CDR3 protein: CALGGGQTGSSYEQYF
clone size: -; D gene: -; V gene: TRBV24-1; J gene: TRBJ2-7; CDR3 DNA: TGTGCCACCAGTGATTTTGGCCTCGAGCAGTACTTC; CDR3 protein: CATSDFGLEQYF
clone size: -; D gene: -; V gene: TRBV30; J gene: TRBJ1-1; CDR3 DNA: TGTGCCTGGCGGCTCAGGGCAGACACTGAAGCTTTCTTT; CDR3 protein: CAWRLRADTEAFF
clone size: -; D gene: -; V gene: TRBV3-1/TRBV3-2; J gene: TRBJ2-1; CDR3 DNA: TGTGCCAGCAGCCGCAGGGACAAACAATACAATGAGCAGTTCTTC; CDR3 protein: CASSRRDKQYNEQFF
clone size: -; D gene: TRBD2; V gene: TRBV7-6; J gene: TRBJ2-5; CDR3 DNA: TGTGCCAGCAGCTTAAGGCCGGCTAGCGGGGAAGAGACCCAGTACTTC; CDR3 protein: CASSLRPASGEETQYF
clone size: once; D gene: -; V gene: TRBV2; J gene: TRBJ1-5; CDR3 DNA: TGTGCCAGCAGGGAAATCGGTACAGCTAGCAATCAGCCCCAGCATTTT; CDR3 protein: CASREIGTASNQPQHF
clone size: few; D gene: TRBD2; V gene: TRBV10-3; J gene: TRBJ2-3; CDR3 DNA: TGTGCCATCAGTGTCGGGGGGACAGATACGCAGTATTTT; CDR3 protein: CAISVGGTDTQYF
clone size: -; D gene: TRBD2; V gene: TRBV15; J gene: TRBJ2-3; CDR3 DNA: TGTGCCACCAGCAGAGGGTACGGGGGGTATGAGGATACGCAGTATTTT; CDR3 protein: CATSRGYGGYEDTQYF
clone size: -; D gene: TRBD1; V gene: TRBV14; J gene: TRBJ1-3; CDR3 DNA: TGTGCCAGCAGTTACTTAACAGGGGGCGCGGAAAACACCATATATTTT; CDR3 protein: CASSYLTGGAENTIYF
clone size: -; D gene: TRBD2; V gene: TRBV25-1; J gene: TRBJ2-2; CDR3 DNA: TGTGCCAGCAGTTCCAGCGGGAGGCGAACCGGGGAGCTGTTTTTT; CDR3 protein: CASSSSGRRTGELFF
clone size: -; D gene: TRBD1; V gene: TRBV5-1; J gene: TRBJ1-2; CDR3 DNA: TGCGCCAGCAGCCCGGGGGACAGTCACTATGGCTACACCTTC; CDR3 protein: CASSPGDSHYGYTF
clone size: -; D gene: TRBD1; V gene: TRBV19; J gene: TRBJ2-3; CDR3 DNA: TGTGCCAGTACGGACAGGCCCTGGGATACGCAGTATTTT; CDR3 protein: CASTDRPWDTQYF
clone size: -; D gene: TRBD1; V gene: TRBV7-8; J gene: TRBJ2-7; CDR3 DNA: TGTGCCAGCAGCTTACGGGCAGGGGGAATGGGGGAATACTACGAGCAGTACTTC; CDR3 protein: CASSLRAGGMGEYYEQYF
clone size: -; D gene: -; V gene: TRBV27; J gene: TRBJ2-7; CDR3 DNA: TGTGCCAGCACCAGTTCATTCTGGCGGGGCTACTACGAGCAGTACTTC; CDR3 protein: CASTSSFWRGYYEQYF
clone size: -; D gene: -; V gene: TRBV6-1; J gene: TRBJ1-2; CDR3 DNA: TGTGCCAGCAGTGACCGAACAGGGTGGAGGGGCTACACCTTC; CDR3 protein: CASSDRTGWRGYTF
clone size: few; D gene: TRBD1; V gene: TRBV3-1/TRBV3-2; J gene: TRBJ2-3; CDR3 DNA: TGTGCCAGCAGCCACGGACAGGGGGCATTAACAGATACGCAGTATTTT; CDR3 protein: CASSHGQGALTDTQYF
clone size: few; D gene: -; V gene: TRBV4-1; J gene: TRBJ1-1; CDR3 DNA: TGCGCCAGCAGCCAAGCGAGGATAGACACTGAAGCTTTCTTT; CDR3 protein: CASSQARIDTEAFF
clone size: -; D gene: TRBD1; V gene: TRBV12-3/TRBV12-4; J gene: TRBJ2-7; CDR3 DNA: TGTGCCAGCACCCCGGGACAGGGCTACGAGCAGTACTTC; CDR3 protein: CASTPGQGYEQYF
clone size: -; D gene: TRBD1; V gene: TRBV6-5; J gene: TRBJ1-2; CDR3 DNA: TGTGCCAGCGAAGGGGGGACAGGGCTAAACTATGGCTACACCTTC; CDR3 protein: CASEGGTGLNYGYTF
clone size: -; D gene: TRBD1; V gene: TRBV7-2; J gene: TRBJ2-3; CDR3 DNA: TGTGCCAGCAGCTTCGACCGGGACAGGGGCCGGAGGACAGATACGCAGTATTTT; CDR3 protein: CASSFDRDRGRRTDTQYF
clone size: -; D gene: -; V gene: TRBV20-1; J gene: TRBJ1-5; CDR3 DNA: TGCAGTGCTAGTGGGATTTCGGGGCAGCCCCAGCATTTT; CDR3 protein: CSASGISGQPQHF
clone size: -; D gene: TRBD2; V gene: TRBV7-2; J gene: TRBJ2-5; CDR3 DNA: TGTGCCAGCGCTGTAGCGGGGACCCAACAAGAGACCCAGTACTTC; CDR3 protein: CASAVAGTQQETQYF
clone size: -; D gene: TRBD2; V gene: TRBV5-1; J gene: TRBJ2-1; CDR3 DNA: TGCGCCAGCAGCTTGTATAGCGGGGGTTCCAATGAGCAGTTCTTC; CDR3 protein: CASSLYSGGSNEQFF
clone size: -; D gene: TRBD1; V gene: TRBV27; J gene: TRBJ1-5; CDR3 DNA: TGTGCCAGCAGCGTTGCCCGGGACAGCTATAGCAATCAGCCCCAGCATTTT; CDR3 protein: CASSVARDSYSNQPQHF
clone size: -; D gene: -; V gene: TRBV4-1; J gene: TRBJ2-1; CDR3 DNA: TGCGCCAGCAGCCAAGGTCAAGCGGCTCTTTACAATGAGCAGTTCTTC; CDR3 protein: CASSQGQAALYNEQFF
clone size: -; D gene: -; V gene: TRBV4-3; J gene: TRBJ2-7; CDR3 DNA: TGCGCCAGCAGCCAAGCGCCAGGTACCTACGAGCAGTACTTC; CDR3 protein: CASSQAPGTYEQYF
clone size: -; D gene: -; V gene: TRBV6-5; J gene: TRBJ2-2; CDR3 DNA: TGTGCCAGCAGTAGAACGAGCGGGAACACCGGGGAGCTGTTTTTT; CDR3 protein: CASSRTSGNTGELFF
clone size: -; D gene: TRBD1; V gene: TRBV29-1; J gene: TRBJ2-3; CDR3 DNA: TGCAGCGCTGGGACAGACAGAGATACGCAGTATTTT; CDR3 protein: CSAGTDRDTQYF
clone size: -; D gene: TRBD2; V gene: TRBV5-6; J gene: TRBJ2-1; CDR3 DNA: TGTGCCAGCAGCTTGGCCACACTAGCGGGAGGCAATGAGCAGTTCTTC; CDR3 protein: CASSLATLAGGNEQFF
clone size: -; D gene: TRBD1; V gene: TRBV10-2; J gene: TRBJ1-1; CDR3 DNA: TGCGCCAGCAGTGACCCAAGGACAGGGGCTAACACTGAAGCTTTCTTT; CDR3 protein: CASSDPRTGANTEAFF
clone size: -; D gene: -; V gene: TRBV10-3; J gene: TRBJ1-2; CDR3 DNA: TGTGCCATCAGTGAGACCAGTTCCGGGGGAAGTTATGGCTACACCTTC; CDR3 protein: CAISETSSGGSYGYTF
clone size: -; D gene: TRBD2; V gene: TRBV6-5; J gene: TRBJ2-7; CDR3 DNA: TGTGCCAGCAGTCTGGTAGCGGGGGGCGCCCACGAGCAGTACTTC; CDR3 protein: CASSLVAGGAHEQYF
clone size: -; D gene: TRBD1; V gene: TRBV6-5; J gene: TRBJ2-5; CDR3 DNA: TGTGCCAGCAGCCGACAGGGCGGGACCCAGTACTTC; CDR3 protein: CASSRQGGTQYF
clone size: -; D gene: TRBD1; V gene: TRBV2; J gene: TRBJ2-7; CDR3 DNA: TGTGCCAGCAGTGTCGACAGGGGGGGGCTATACGAGCAGTACTTC; CDR3 protein: CASSVDRGGLYEQYF